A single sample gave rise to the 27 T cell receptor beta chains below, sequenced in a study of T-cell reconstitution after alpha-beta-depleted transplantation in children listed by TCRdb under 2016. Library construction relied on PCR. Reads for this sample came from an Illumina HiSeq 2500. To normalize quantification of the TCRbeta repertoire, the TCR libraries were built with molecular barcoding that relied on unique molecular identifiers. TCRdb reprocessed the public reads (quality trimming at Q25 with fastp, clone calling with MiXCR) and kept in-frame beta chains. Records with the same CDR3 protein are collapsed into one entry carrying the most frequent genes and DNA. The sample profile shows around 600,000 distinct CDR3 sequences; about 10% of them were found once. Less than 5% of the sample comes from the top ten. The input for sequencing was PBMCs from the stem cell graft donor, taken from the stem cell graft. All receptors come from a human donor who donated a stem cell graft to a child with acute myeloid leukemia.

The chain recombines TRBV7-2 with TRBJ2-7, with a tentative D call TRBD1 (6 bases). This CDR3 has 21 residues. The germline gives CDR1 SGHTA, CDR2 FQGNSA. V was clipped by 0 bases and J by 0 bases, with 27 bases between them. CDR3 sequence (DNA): TGTGCCAGCAGCTTAGCCCCCAGGGCAAAGGGGGTTACCCATCACTCCTACGAGCAGTACTTC. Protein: CASSLAPRAKGVTHHSYEQYF.

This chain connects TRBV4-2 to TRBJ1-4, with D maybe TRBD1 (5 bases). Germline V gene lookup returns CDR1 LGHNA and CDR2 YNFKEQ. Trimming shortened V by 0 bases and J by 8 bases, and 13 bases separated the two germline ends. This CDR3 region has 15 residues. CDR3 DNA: TGTGCCAGCAGCCAAGAAGCTATGGCAGGGGAAAAACTGTTTTTT. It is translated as CASSQEAMAGEKLFF.

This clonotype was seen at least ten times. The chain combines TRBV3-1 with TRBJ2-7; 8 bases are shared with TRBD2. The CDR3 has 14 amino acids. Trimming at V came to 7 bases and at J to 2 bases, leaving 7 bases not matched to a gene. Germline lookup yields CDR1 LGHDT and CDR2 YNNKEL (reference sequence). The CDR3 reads CASNAGGHPYEQYF. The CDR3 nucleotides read TGTGCCAGCAACGCGGGAGGCCACCCCTACGAGCAGTACTTC.

CDR3 region: CASSLGEGSPYNEQFF. CDR3 in DNA: TGCGCCAGCAGCTTGGGAGAGGGGAGTCCCTACAATGAGCAGTTCTTC. V is TRBV5-1 and J is TRBJ2-1; tentatively, D is TRBD1 or TRBD2 (5 bases each). V shed 0 bases and J shed 2 bases, with 12 bases lying between them. Germline CDR1 SGHRS, CDR2 YFSETQ. The CDR3 sequence is 16 residues long.

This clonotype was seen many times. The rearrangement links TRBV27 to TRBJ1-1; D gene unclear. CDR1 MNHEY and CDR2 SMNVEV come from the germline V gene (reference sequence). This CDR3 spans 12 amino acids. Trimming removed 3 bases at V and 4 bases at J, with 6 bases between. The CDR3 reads CASSFLGTEAFF. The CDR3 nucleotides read TGTGCCAGCAGTTTTCTCGGCACTGAAGCTTTCTTT.

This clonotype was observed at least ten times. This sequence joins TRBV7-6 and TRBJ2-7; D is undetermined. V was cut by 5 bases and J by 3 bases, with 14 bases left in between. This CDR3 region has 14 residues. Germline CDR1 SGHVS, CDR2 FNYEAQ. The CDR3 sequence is CASSPRAQNYEQYF. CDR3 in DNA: TGTGCCAGCAGCCCCCGTGCACAGAACTACGAGCAGTACTTC.

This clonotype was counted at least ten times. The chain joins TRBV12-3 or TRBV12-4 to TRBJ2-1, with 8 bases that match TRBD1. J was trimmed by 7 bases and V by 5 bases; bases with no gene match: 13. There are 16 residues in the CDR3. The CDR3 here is CASSPAGGTALNEQFF. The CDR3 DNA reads TGTGCCAGCAGTCCGGCAGGGGGCACGGCTCTAAATGAGCAGTTCTTC.

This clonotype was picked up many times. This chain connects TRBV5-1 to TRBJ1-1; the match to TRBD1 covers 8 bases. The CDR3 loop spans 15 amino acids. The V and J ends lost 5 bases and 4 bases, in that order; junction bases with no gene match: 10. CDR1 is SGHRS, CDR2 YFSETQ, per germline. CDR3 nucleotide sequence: TGCGCCAGCAGACCCACAGGGGGGATGGGCACTGAAGCTTTCTTT. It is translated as CASRPTGGMGTEAFF.

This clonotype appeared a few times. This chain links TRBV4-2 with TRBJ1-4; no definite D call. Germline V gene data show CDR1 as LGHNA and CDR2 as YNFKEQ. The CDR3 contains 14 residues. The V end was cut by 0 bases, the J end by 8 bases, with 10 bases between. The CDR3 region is CASSQDRQGEKLFF. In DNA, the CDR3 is TGTGCCAGCAGCCAAGATAGGCAAGGGGAAAAACTGTTTTTT.

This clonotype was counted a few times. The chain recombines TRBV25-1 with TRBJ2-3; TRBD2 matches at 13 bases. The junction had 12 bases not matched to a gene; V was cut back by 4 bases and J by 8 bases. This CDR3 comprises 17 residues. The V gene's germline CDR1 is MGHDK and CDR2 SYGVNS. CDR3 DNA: TGTGCCAGCAGTGGGACTAGCGGGAGAAGTCTCCGTGGTACGCAGTATTTT. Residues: CASSGTSGRSLRGTQYF.

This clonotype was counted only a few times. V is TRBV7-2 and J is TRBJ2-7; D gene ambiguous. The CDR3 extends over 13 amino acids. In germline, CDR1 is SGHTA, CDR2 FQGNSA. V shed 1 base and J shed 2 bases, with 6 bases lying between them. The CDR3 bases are TGTGCCAGCAGCTTAGGAAAGACCTACGAGCAGTACTTC. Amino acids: CASSLGKTYEQYF.

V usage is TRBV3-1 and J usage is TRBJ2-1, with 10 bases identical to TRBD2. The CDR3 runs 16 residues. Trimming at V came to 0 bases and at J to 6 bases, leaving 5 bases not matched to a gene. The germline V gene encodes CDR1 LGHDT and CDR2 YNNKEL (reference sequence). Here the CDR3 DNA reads TGTGCCAGCAGCCAAGATATACTAGCGGGGTTCAATGAGCAGTTCTTC. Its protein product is CASSQDILAGFNEQFF.

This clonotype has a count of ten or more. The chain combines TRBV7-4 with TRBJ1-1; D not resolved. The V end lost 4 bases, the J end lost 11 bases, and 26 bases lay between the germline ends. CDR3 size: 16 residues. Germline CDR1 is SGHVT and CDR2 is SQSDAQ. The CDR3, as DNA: TGTGCCAGCAGCTCATCTACTCCTCTAGACGGGATCGAGGCTTTCTTT. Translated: CASSSSTPLDGIEAFF.

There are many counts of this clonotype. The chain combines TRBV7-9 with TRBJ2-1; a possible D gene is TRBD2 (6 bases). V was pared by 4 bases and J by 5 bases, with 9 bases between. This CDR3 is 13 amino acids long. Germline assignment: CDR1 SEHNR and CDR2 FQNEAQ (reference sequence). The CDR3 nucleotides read TGTGCCAGCAGCTCCGAGCGGGACAATGAGCAGTTCTTC. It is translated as CASSSERDNEQFF.

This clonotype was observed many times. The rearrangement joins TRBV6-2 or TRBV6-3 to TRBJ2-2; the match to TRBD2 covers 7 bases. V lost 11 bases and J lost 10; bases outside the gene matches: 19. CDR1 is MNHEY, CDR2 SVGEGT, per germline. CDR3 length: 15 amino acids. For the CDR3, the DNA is TGTGCCTCCCGAGGTAGGGCGACTAGCCTCGTGGAGCTGTTTTTT. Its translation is CASRGRATSLVELFF.

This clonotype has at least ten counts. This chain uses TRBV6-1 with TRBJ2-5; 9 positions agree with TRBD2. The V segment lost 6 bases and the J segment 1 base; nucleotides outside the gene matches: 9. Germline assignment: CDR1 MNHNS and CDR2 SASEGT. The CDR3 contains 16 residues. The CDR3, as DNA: TGTGCCAGCAGACCCGGGCAAGCGGGAGGCCAAGAGACCCAGTACTTC. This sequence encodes CASRPGQAGGQETQYF.

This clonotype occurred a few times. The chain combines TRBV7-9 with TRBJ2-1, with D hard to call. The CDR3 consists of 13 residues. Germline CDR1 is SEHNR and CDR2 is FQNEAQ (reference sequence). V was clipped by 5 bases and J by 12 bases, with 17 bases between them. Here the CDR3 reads CASSPGPSWVQFF. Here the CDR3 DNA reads TGTGCCAGCAGCCCTGGACCCTCGTGGGTGCAGTTCTTC.

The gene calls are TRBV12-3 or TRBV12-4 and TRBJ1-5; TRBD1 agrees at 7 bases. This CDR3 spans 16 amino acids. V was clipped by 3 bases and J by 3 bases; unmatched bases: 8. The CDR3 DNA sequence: TGTGCCAGCAGTTTTGAGACAGGGCCCTCCAATCAGCCCCAGCATTTT. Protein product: CASSFETGPSNQPQHF.

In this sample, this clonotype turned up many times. The CDR3 region is CASSLPTLDTQYF. The DNA of the CDR3 is TGTGCCAGCAGCTTGCCCACCCTTGATACGCAGTATTTT. The gene calls are TRBV7-2 and TRBJ2-3; D ambiguous. Trimming removed 3 bases at V and 6 bases at J, with 10 bases between. This CDR3 has 13 amino acids. Looked up from germline, CDR1 is SGHTA and CDR2 is FQGNSA.

DNA for the CDR3: TGTGCCAGCAGCCAAGCGGGAGGGCGGTACAATGAGCAGTTCTTC. Translation gives CASSQAGGRYNEQFF. V and J are TRBV14 and TRBJ2-1; TRBD2 matches 8 bases. This CDR3 spans 15 amino acids. Per the germline V gene, CDR1 is SGHDN and CDR2 is FVKESK. The ends lost 1 base at V and 4 bases at J; junction bases unmatched: 3.

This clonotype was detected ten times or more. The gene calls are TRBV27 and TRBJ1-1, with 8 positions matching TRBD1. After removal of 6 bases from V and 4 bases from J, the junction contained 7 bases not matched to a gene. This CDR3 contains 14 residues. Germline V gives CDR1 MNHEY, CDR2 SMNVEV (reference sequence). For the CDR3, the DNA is TGTGCCAGCAGGCCTGGACAGGGTAGCACTGAAGCTTTCTTT. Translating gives CASRPGQGSTEAFF.

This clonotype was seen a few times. Written as DNA, the CDR3 is TGTGCCACCACTGGGACCGGCCAAGAGACCCAGTACTTC. It encodes CATTGTGQETQYF. This chain links TRBV24-1 with TRBJ2-5; D tentatively reads TRBD1 or TRBD2 (5 bases each). Germline CDR1 and CDR2: KGHDR and SFDVKD. The CDR3 covers 13 residues. The V end lost 8 bases, the J end lost 1 base, and 10 bases lay between the germline ends.

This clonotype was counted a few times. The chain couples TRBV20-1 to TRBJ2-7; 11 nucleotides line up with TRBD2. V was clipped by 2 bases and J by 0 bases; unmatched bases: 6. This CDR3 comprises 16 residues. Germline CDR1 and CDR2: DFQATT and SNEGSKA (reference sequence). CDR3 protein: CSARPPTSGSSYEQYF. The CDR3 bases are TGCAGTGCTAGACCACCTACTAGCGGGAGCTCCTACGAGCAGTACTTC.

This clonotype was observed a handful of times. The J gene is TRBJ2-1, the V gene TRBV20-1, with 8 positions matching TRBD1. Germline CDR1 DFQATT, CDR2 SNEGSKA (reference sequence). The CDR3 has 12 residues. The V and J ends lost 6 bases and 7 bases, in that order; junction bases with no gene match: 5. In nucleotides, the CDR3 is TGCAGTGCCAAGACAGGGGTTAATGAGCAGTTCTTC. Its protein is CSAKTGVNEQFF.

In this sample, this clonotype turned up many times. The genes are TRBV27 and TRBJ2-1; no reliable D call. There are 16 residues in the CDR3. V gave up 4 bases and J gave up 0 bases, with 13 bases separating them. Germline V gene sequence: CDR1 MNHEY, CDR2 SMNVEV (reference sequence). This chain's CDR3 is CASSSPRLSSYNEQFF. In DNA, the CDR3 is TGTGCCAGCAGTTCCCCCCGCCTTAGCTCCTACAATGAGCAGTTCTTC.

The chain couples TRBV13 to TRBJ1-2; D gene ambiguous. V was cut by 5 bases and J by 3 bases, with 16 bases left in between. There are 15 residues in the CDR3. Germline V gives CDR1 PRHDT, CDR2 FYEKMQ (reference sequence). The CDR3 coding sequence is TGTGCCAGCAGCGAATTAGGTCGGAATTACTATGGCTACACCTTC. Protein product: CASSELGRNYYGYTF. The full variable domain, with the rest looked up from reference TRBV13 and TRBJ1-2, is AAGVIQSPRHLIKEKRETATLKCYPIPRHDTVYWYQQGPGQDPQFLISFYEKMQSDKGSIPDRFSAQQFSDYHSELNMSSLELGDSALYFCASSELGRNYYGYTFGSGTRLTVV.

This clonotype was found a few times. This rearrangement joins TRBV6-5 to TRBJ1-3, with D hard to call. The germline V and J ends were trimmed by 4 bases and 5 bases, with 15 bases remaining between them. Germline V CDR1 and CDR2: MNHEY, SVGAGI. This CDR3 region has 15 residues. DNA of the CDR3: TGTGCCAGCAGTTCACCCCGGCCAGAGAGAAACACCATATATTTT. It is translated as CASSSPRPERNTIYF.